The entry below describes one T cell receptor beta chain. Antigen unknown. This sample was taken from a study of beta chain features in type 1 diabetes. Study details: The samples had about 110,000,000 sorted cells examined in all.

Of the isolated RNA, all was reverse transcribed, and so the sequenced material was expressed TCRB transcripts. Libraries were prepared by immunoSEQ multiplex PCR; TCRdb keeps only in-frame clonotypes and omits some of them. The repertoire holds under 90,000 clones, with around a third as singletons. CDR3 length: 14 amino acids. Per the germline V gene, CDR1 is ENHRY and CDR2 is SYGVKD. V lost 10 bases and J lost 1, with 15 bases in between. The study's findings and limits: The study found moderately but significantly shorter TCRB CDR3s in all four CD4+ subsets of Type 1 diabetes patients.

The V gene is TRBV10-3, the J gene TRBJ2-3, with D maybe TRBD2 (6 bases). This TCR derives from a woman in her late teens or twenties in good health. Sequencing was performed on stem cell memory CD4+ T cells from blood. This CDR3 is CATGGIAGTDTQYF. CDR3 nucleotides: TGTGCCACCGGCGGCATAGCGGGCACAGATACGCAGTATTTT.